This T cell receptor (beta chain) was sequenced in a study of blood T cells in healthy people across ages. This clonotype occurred a few times. One end of the junction does not line up with germline, which may come from a read error. The authors ran a second PCR of about 7 to 11 cycles using a sample-barcoded 5' primer and a J-beta primer mix. Via MiXCR, TCRdb re-called the 5' RACE reads, giving one row per CDR3 protein. The sample yields fewer than 650,000 distinct CDR3 sequences, around 27% seen once. This CDR3 region has 11 residues. Per germline, CDR1 SGHTA and CDR2 FQGNSA. Staff drew 9 to 10 milliliters of peripheral blood from each donor. These data also featured in a second study, about T cells of mothers and their children. Per that study: Comparable shaping of TCR recombination output by thymic selection was observed in related and unrelated pairs.

What was sequenced was blood. This sequence was found in a boy aged 2 to 10 in good health. The chain carries TRBV7-2 and TRBJ2-5; no clear D gene. CDR3 nucleotide sequence: TGTGTCAGCAGCTATAAAGAGACCCAGTACTTC. Protein: CVSSYKETQYF. The whole variable domain, filled in from reference TRBV7-2 and TRBJ2-5, reads GAGVSQSPSNKVTEKGKDVELRCDPISGHTALYWYRQSLGQGLEFLIYFQGNSAPDKSGLPSDRFSAERTGGSVSTLTIQRTQQEDSAVYLCVSSYKETQYFGPGTRLLVL.